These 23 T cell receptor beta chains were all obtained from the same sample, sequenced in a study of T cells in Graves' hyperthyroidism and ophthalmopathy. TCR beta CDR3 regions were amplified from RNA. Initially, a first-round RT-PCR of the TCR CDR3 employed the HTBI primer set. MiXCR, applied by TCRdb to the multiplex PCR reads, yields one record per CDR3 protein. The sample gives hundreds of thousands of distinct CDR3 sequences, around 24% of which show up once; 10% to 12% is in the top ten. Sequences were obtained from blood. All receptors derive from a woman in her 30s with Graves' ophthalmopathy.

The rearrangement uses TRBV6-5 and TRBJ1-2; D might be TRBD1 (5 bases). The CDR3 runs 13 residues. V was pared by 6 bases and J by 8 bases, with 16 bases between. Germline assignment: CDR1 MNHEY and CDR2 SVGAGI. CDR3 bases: TGTGCCAGCAGGACTCGGGGGGACGGGGGCTACACCTTC. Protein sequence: CASRTRGDGGYTF.

Written as DNA, the CDR3 is TGTGCCAGCAGCGGTGAAGGGCCCTACGAGCAGTACTTC. This sequence encodes CASSGEGPYEQYF. The chain carries TRBV7-9 and TRBJ2-7; D gene uncertain. This CDR3 comprises 13 residues. Trimming cost V 5 bases and J 2 bases, with 10 bases left between them. Germline loops: CDR1 SEHNR, CDR2 FQNEAQ (reference sequence).

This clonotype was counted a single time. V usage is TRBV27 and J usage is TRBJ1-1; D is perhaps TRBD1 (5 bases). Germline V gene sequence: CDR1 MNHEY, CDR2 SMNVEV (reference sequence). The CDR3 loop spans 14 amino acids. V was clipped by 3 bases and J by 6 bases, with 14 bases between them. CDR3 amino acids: CASSLLTGLSEAFF. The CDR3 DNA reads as TGTGCCAGCAGTTTGCTTACAGGCCTATCTGAAGCTTTCTTT.

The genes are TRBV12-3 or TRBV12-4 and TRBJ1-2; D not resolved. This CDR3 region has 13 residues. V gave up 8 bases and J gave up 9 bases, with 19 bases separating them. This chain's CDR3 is CASAWTSPHRYTF. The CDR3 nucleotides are TGTGCCAGCGCTTGGACGTCTCCTCACCGCTACACCTTC.

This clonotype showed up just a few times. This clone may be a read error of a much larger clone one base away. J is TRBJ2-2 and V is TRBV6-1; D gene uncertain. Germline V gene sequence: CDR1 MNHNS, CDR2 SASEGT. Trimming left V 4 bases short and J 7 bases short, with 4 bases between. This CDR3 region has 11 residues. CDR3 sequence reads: CASSGGGELFF. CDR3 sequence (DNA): TGTGCCAGCAGTGGAGGCGGGGAGCTGTTTTTT.

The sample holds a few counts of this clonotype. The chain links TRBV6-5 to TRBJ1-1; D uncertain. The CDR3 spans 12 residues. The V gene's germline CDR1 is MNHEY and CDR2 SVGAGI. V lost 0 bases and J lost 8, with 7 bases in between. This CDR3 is CASSYSIGEAFF. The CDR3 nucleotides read TGTGCCAGCAGTTACTCGATCGGGGAAGCTTTCTTT.

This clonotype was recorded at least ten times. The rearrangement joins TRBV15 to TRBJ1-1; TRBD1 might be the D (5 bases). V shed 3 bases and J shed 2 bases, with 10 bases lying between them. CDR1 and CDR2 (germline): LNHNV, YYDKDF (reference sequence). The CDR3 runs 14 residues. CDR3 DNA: TGTGCCACCAGCAGTAGACAGTCCAACACTGAAGCTTTCTTT. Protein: CATSSRQSNTEAFF.

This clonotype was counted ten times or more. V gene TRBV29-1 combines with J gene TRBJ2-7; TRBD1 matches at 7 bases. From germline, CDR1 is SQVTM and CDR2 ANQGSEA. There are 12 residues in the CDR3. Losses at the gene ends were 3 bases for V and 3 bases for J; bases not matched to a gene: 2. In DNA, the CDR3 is TGCAGCGTTGAGGGACAGAGCTACGAGCAGTACTTC. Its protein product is CSVEGQSYEQYF.

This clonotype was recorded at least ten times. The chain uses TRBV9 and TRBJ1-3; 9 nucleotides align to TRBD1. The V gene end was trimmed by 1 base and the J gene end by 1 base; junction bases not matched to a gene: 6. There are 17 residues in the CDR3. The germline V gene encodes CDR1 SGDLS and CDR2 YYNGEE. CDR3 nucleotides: TGTGCCAGCAGCGTAACAGGGGGCGGCGGTTCTGGAAACACCATATATTTT. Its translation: CASSVTGGGGSGNTIYF.

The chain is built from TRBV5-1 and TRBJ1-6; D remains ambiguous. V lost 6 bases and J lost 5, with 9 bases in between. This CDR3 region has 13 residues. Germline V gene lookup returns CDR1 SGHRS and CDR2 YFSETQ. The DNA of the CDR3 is TGCGCCAGCAAGGGCAGCAATAATTCACCCCTCCACTTT. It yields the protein CASKGSNNSPLHF.

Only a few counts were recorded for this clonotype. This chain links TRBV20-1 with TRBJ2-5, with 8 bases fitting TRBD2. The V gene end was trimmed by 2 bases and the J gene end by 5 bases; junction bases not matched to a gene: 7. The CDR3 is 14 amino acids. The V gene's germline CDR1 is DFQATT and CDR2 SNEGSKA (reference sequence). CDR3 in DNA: TGCAGTGCTAGACGGGGGGGGGCTTTGGAGACCCAGTACTTC. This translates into CSARRGGALETQYF.

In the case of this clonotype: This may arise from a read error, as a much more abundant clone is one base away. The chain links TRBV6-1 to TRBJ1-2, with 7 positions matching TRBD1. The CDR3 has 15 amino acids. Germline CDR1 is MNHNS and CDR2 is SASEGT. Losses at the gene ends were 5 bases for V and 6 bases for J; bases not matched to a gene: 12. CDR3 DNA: TGTGCCAGCAGTCGGCCGAGACAGGGATCTGATGGCTACACCTTC. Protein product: CASSRPRQGSDGYTF.

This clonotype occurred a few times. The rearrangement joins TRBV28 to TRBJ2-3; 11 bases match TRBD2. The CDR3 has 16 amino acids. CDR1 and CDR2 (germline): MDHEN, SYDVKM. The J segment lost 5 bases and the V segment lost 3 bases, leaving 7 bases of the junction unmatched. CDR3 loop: CASSLILAGGVDTQYF. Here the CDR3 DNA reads TGTGCCAGCAGTTTGATCCTAGCGGGGGGTGTAGATACGCAGTATTTT.

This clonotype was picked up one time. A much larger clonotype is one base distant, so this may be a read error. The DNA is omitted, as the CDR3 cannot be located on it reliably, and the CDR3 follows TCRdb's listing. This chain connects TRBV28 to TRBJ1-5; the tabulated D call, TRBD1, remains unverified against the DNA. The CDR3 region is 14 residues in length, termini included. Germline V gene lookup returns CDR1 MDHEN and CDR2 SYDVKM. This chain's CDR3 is CASSVGQGIQPQRF.

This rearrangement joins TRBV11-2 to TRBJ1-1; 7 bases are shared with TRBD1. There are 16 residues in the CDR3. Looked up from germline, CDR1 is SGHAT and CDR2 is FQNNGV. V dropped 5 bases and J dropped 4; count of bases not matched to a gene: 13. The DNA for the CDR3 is TGTGCCAGCAGCCCTAGGGGGCAGGCAGGCCTCACTGAAGCTTTCTTT. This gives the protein CASSPRGQAGLTEAFF.

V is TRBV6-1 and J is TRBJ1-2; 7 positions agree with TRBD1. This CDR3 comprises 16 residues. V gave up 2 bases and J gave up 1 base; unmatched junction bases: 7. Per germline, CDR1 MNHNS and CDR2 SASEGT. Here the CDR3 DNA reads TGTGCCAGCAGTGAATCGGGACAGTCAATTAACTATGGCTACACCTTC. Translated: CASSESGQSINYGYTF.

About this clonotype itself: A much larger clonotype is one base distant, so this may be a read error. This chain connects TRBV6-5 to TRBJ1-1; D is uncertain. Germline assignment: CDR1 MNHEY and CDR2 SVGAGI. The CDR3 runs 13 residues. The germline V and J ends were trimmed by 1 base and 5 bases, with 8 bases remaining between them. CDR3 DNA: TGTGCCAGCAGTTACTTAGCGGGGACTGAAGCTTTCTTT. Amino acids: CASSYLAGTEAFF.

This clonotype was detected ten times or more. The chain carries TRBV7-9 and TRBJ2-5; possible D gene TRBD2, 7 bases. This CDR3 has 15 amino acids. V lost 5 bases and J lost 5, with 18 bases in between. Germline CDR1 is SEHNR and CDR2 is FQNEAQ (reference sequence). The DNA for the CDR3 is TGTGCCAGCAGCCAAACAACGGGGGGCCGGGAGACCCAGTACTTC. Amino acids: CASSQTTGGRETQYF.

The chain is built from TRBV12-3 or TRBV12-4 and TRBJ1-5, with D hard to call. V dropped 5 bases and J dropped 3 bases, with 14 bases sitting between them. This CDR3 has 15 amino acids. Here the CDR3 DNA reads TGTGCCAGCAGTACACAGACGGAACTCAATCAGCCCCAGCATTTT. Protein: CASSTQTELNQPQHF.

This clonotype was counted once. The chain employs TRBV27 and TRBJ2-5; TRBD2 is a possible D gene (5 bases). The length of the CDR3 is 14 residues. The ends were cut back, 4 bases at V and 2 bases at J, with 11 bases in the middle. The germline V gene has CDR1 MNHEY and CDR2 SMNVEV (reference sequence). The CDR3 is CASSSPERQETQYF. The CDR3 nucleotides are TGTGCCAGCAGTTCCCCGGAGCGGCAAGAGACCCAGTACTTC.

This chain's CDR3 is CASSYYSTSGEGLDYEQYF. The DNA of the CDR3 is TGTGCCAGCAGTTACTATTCGACTAGCGGGGAAGGCCTGGATTACGAGCAGTACTTC. The V gene is TRBV6-2 or TRBV6-3, the J gene TRBJ2-7, with 11 nucleotides matching TRBD2. This CDR3 spans 19 amino acids. V dropped 1 base and J dropped 4; count of bases not matched to a gene: 15. Germline V CDR1 and CDR2: MNHEY, SVGEGT.

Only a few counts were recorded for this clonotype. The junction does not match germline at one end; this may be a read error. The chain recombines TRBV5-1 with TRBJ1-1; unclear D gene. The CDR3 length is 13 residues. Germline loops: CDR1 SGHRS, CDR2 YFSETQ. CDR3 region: CSSTPERNTEAFF. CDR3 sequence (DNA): TGCTCCAGCACCCCGGAGAGGAACACTGAAGCTTTCTTT. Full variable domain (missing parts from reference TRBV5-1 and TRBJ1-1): KAGVTQTPRYLIKTRGQQVTLSCSPISGHRSVSWYQQTPGQGLQFLFEYFSETQRNKGNFPGRFSGRQFSNSRSEMNVSTLELGDSALYLCSSTPERNTEAFFGQGTRLTVV.

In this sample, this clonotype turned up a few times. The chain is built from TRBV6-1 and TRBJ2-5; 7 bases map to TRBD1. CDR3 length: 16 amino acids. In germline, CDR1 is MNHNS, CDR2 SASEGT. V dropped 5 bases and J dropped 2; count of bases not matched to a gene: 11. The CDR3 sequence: CASSTPDRDVQETQYF. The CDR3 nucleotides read TGTGCCAGCAGTACCCCTGACAGGGACGTACAAGAGACCCAGTACTTC.